Included here is one T cell receptor (beta chain) sequence, with context. It lacks a known antigen. Base-call qualities are not available, and no considerably larger clone is one nucleotide away. Counted from cysteine to phenylalanine, this CDR3 has 14 amino acids. Only the CDR3 DNA stays, 42 bases, in frame from base 1. V drops 0 bases and J drops 4 bases, leaving 10 bases in between. The CDR1 and CDR2 encoded by the germline V gene (reference sequence) are LNHNV and YYDKDF. The entry originates in a study of T cell changes during pregnancy in multiple sclerosis (dated by TCRdb to about 2019). Notes on the research overall: In women with multiple sclerosis, the researchers looked at how the T cell repertoire shifted as pregnancy progressed.

The library relied on the immunoSEQ multiplex PCR assay. Entries here come from immuneACCESS through TCRdb and include only in-frame sequences with V and J called. Some clones fail to appear in such tables; in the studies checked, an unresolved V gene covers under half of the shortfall, and the cause of the remainder is unknown. The sample yields around 57,000 clones; over 80% were counted once. The biggest ten clones account for 0.89% of the sample. The sequence is built from TRBV15 and TRBJ2-7; a tentative D match to TRBD1 spans 5 bases. The clonotype comes from a female donor in good health, enrolled as a control in a pregnancy study. The material was peripheral blood, obtained in the first trimester of pregnancy. The bases are TGTGCCACCAGCAGAGATGGTACAGGATACGAGCAGTACTTC. This codes for CATSRDGTGYEQYF.